This TCR beta chain was profiled in a study of blood T cell repertoires in COVID-19. Study context: There were acute and convalescent COVID-19 samples, and they came from the United States, Italy and Spain. The cDNA or gDNA used as material had been derived from T cells, B-cell-depleted T cells, or PBMCs.

Methods used by the authors: How many nucleated cells were present was estimated from reference gene primer amplification. Produced via immunoSEQ multiplex PCR; TCRdb's table is partial and in-frame only. V, J and clone size reflect that table, while D and trimming were determined from the DNA. The sample holds 40,000 to 60,000 clones, over 85% seen once. This clone has only one observation. The V end was cut by 5 bases, the J end by 1 base, with 6 bases between. This CDR3 has 12 amino acids. CDR1 is SGHTA, CDR2 FQGNSA, per germline. The chain is built from TRBV7-2 and TRBJ2-7; D call uncertain. This sequence was found in a human donor in a cohort sampled during active COVID-19. The specimen sequenced was peripheral blood. CDR3 amino acids: CASSPSSYEQYF. CDR3 sequence (DNA): TGTGCCAGCAGCCCCAGTTCCTACGAGCAGTACTTC.